This T cell receptor beta chain was found in a study of OX40 agonist ivuxolimab in advanced cancers. In the study overall: Dose-escalation patients' cancers were hepatocellular carcinoma, melanoma, renal cell or head and neck cancer. Allowance was made for prior anti-PD-1, anti-PD-L1 or anti-CTLA-4 therapy, and about 37% had some. Three patients, one with hepatocellular carcinoma and two with cutaneous melanoma, achieved partial responses.

Using immunoSEQ multiplex PCR, the repertoire was profiled, and TCRdb retains in-frame clones only, with some absent. The sample contains over 90,000 clones, less than 90% of which appear only once. This CDR3 has 15 residues. Germline lookup yields CDR1 SGHTA and CDR2 FQGTGA. The V segment lost 5 bases and the J segment 4 bases; nucleotides outside the gene matches: 10. The chain carries TRBV7-3 and TRBJ1-1; 7 positions agree with TRBD1. The sample was CD4+ or CD8+ T cells sorted from blood, taken in a trial of the OX40 agonist ivuxolimab. This clonotype was obtained from an adult with an advanced solid tumor such as melanoma, head and neck, liver or kidney cancer. For the CDR3, the DNA is TGTGCCAGCAGCCCTCAGGGGGGGCTGGGCACTGAAGCTTTCTTT. Translating it yields CASSPQGGLGTEAFF.